Presented here are 12 T cell receptor beta chains from one specimen sequenced in a study of T cell responses to AZD1222 COVID-19 vaccine. Data came from immunoSEQ multiplex PCR; TCRdb stores just in-frame clones and leaves some out. This sample has 130,000 or so clones, with around 94% found just once. The material sequenced was peripheral blood, taken on day 0 of AZD1222 vaccination. The origin of the receptors is an adult in good health.

CDR3 residues: CASSPGGRREQYF. CDR3 in DNA: TGTGCCAGCAGCCCGGGGGGCCGCCGCGAGCAGTACTTC. The J gene is TRBJ2-7, the V gene TRBV19, with D possibly being TRBD2 (7 bases). Trimming removed 9 bases from V and 6 bases from J, with 18 bases in between. The CDR3 has 13 residues. CDR1 and CDR2 (germline): LNHDA, SQIVND (reference sequence).

The CDR3 nucleotides are TGTGCCAGCAGTGTTGAGGGACAGGGAAGGGAAAAACTGTTTTTT. Translated: CASSVEGQGREKLFF. The V gene is TRBV2, the J gene TRBJ1-4; 9 nucleotides match TRBD1. Germline lookup yields CDR1 SNHLY and CDR2 FYNNEI. The CDR3 extends over 15 amino acids. Germline trimming cut 4 bases from V and 8 bases from J; bases unmatched to any gene: 8.

The chain employs TRBV25-1 and TRBJ1-2; D gene uncertain. The germline CDR1 and CDR2 sequences are MGHDK and SYGVNS. V lost 0 bases, J lost 7 bases, and 12 bases lay in between. The CDR3 loop spans 14 amino acids. CDR3 sequence (DNA): TGTGCCAGCAGTGAATATGGGAAAAGCGGTGGCTACACCTTC. Amino acid sequence: CASSEYGKSGGYTF.

The chain is built from TRBV4-1 and TRBJ1-3; possible D gene TRBD1, 6 bases. Germline lookup yields CDR1 MGHRA and CDR2 YSYEKL. V was shortened by 2 bases and J by 0 bases, with 17 bases between the two germline ends. There are 18 residues in the CDR3. CDR3 sequence (DNA): TGCGCCAGCAGCCAAAGAGGTGGGCCGGGGGCCTCTGGAAACACCATATATTTT. Translated, it gives CASSQRGGPGASGNTIYF.

The chain combines TRBV6-5 with TRBJ1-2; a weak D match, TRBD1 (5 bases). Looked up from germline, CDR1 is MNHEY and CDR2 is SVGAGI. This CDR3 is built from 13 residues. Trimming left V 7 bases short and J 4 bases short, with 13 bases between. The CDR3 coding sequence is TGTGCCAGCACCGGCGGGACGGCCTATGGCTACACCTTC. Its protein is CASTGGTAYGYTF.

The chain is built from TRBV28 and TRBJ1-5, with D possibly matching TRBD1 (5 bases). Looked up from germline, CDR1 is MDHEN and CDR2 is SYDVKM. The CDR3 totals 15 residues. The V gene lost 6 bases and the J gene lost 3 bases, with 15 bases spanning the gap. CDR3 sequence reads: CASSIPGGYNQPQHF. CDR3 DNA: TGTGCCAGCAGCATCCCTGGGGGGTACAATCAGCCCCAGCATTTT.

V is TRBV6-6 and J is TRBJ1-1, with D unclear. Germline V gene sequence: CDR1 MNHNY, CDR2 SVGAGI (reference sequence). The CDR3 length is 11 residues. V lost 8 bases and J lost 2, with 6 bases in between. The CDR3 reads CASAENTEAFF. CDR3 coding DNA: TGTGCCAGCGCTGAAAACACTGAAGCTTTCTTT.

The chain is built from TRBV30 and TRBJ1-1; tentatively, D is TRBD1 (6 bases). The CDR3 has 15 amino acids. V was pared by 0 bases and J by 7 bases, with 18 bases between. Germline-derived CDR1 and CDR2 are GTSNPN and SVGIG (reference sequence). The CDR3 region has the DNA TGTGCCTGGAGTGTACAAGGGGGACGGGTCTTTGAAGCTTTCTTT. Translating it yields CAWSVQGGRVFEAFF. The entire variable domain, with the rest obtained from reference TRBV30 and TRBJ1-1, is as follows: SQTIHQWPATLVQPVGSPLSLECTVEGTSNPNLYWYRQAAGRGLQLLFYSVGIGQISSEVPQNLSASRPQDRQFILSSKKLLLSDSGFYLCAWSVQGGRVFEAFFGQGTRLTVV.

The chain joins TRBV9 to TRBJ2-2; TRBD2 aligns across 14 bases. The CDR3 sequence is 16 residues long. V lost 4 bases and J lost 6; bases outside the gene matches: 5. Germline-derived CDR1 and CDR2 are SGDLS and YYNGEE. The CDR3 nucleotides are TGTGCCAGCAGCAAGGGACTAGCGGGAGATGCCGGGGAGCTGTTTTTT. It encodes CASSKGLAGDAGELFF.

This clone was found a few times. The chain uses TRBV30 and TRBJ2-5; 14 bases align to TRBD2. V lost 2 bases to trimming and J lost 5 bases; unmatched junction nucleotides: 7. CDR1 GTSNPN and CDR2 SVGIG come from the germline V gene (reference sequence). This CDR3 has 16 amino acids. CDR3 in amino acids: CAWSPGLAGVLETQYF. CDR3 DNA: TGTGCCTGGAGTCCGGGACTAGCGGGAGTCTTGGAGACCCAGTACTTC.

This clone has more than one count but fewer than ten. J is TRBJ1-5 and V is TRBV27; no definite D call. The CDR3 has 14 amino acids. The V end lost 6 bases, the J end lost 1 base, and 10 bases lay between the germline ends. Germline assignment: CDR1 MNHEY and CDR2 SMNVEV (reference sequence). CDR3: CASRRVGSNQPQHF. CDR3 DNA sequence: TGTGCCAGCAGGAGGGTTGGGAGCAATCAGCCCCAGCATTTT.

J is TRBJ2-1 and V is TRBV9; 13 bases map to TRBD2. CDR3 length: 17 amino acids. J lost 7 bases, V lost 3 bases, and 10 bases had no gene match. CDR1 is SGDLS and CDR2 is YYNGEE in the germline V gene. The CDR3 reads CASSDNPGLAGPNEQFF. DNA of the CDR3: TGTGCCAGCAGCGATAACCCGGGACTAGCGGGACCAAATGAGCAGTTCTTC.